This TCR beta chain comes out of a study of blood T cell repertoires in COVID-19. Overall study: Sites across the United States, Italy and Spain contributed samples from acute and convalescent COVID-19.

The germline V gene encodes CDR1 LNHNV and CDR2 YYDKDF (reference sequence). The junction had 4 bases not matched to a gene; V was cut back by 2 bases and J by 7 bases. The CDR3 runs 14 residues. Repertoires were generated with immunoSEQ multiplex PCR, while TCRdb's copy carries only in-frame clones and drops some. The sample comprises hundreds of thousands of clones, 80% to 90% of which are singletons, and around 1.1% rests with the top ten. Adults between about 18 and 89 years of age took part from about two dozen US areas. Recovered participants had two consecutive negative NP/OP PCR tests, healthcare professional clearance, or symptom resolution.

Sequenced input: PBMCs or T cells enriched from blood (not recorded which). This TCR came from a man younger than 45 who had recovered from COVID-19. This chain joins TRBV15 and TRBJ1-2; 10 bases align to TRBD1. The CDR3 protein is CATSRRQGASGYTF. The CDR3, as DNA: TGTGCCACCAGCAGACGACAGGGGGCCTCTGGCTACACCTTC.